One and the same sample provided the 27 T cell receptor beta chains below, sequenced in a study of blood T cells in healthy people across ages. Alongside a J-beta primer mix, a sample-barcoded 5' primer served in a second PCR lasting roughly 7 to 12 cycles. TCRdb called the 5' RACE reads again in MiXCR, with one record for every CDR3 protein. This table holds approximately 880,000 distinct CDR3 sequences, around 46% found once. Sequenced sample: blood. The receptors stem from a man in his thirties or forties in good health.

This clonotype has a single count. V usage is TRBV15 and J usage is TRBJ2-2, with a possible D match to TRBD2 (6 bases). The CDR3 runs 14 residues. V was cut by 3 bases and J by 4 bases, with 9 bases left in between. The germline V gene encodes CDR1 LNHNV and CDR2 YYDKDF (reference sequence). CDR3 in DNA: TGTGCCACCAGCAGGGGGGGATCCACCGGGGAGCTGTTTTTT. It is translated as CATSRGGSTGELFF.

J is TRBJ2-1 and V is TRBV6-1, with unresolved D. Trimming cost V 3 bases and J 2 bases, with 5 bases left between them. There are 13 residues in the CDR3. Looked up from germline, CDR1 is MNHNS and CDR2 is SASEGT. The CDR3 protein is CASSESPYNEQFF. CDR3 nucleotides: TGTGCCAGCAGTGAGAGCCCCTACAATGAGCAGTTCTTC.

The genes are TRBV9 and TRBJ2-5; 9 bases are shared with TRBD2. Germline CDR1 reads SGDLS; CDR2 reads YYNGEE. This CDR3 is 15 amino acids long. V gave up 2 bases and J gave up 3 bases; unmatched junction bases: 5. For the CDR3, the DNA is TGTGCCAGCAGCGTGAGCGGGGGGATTAAAGAGACCCAGTACTTC. This codes for CASSVSGGIKETQYF.

This clonotype was seen many times. This chain connects TRBV20-1 to TRBJ2-7; 10 bases match TRBD1. In germline, CDR1 is DFQATT, CDR2 SNEGSKA (reference sequence). The V gene end was trimmed by 3 bases and the J gene end by 3 bases; junction bases not matched to a gene: 5. CDR3 size: 14 residues. CDR3 nucleotide sequence: TGCAGTGCTAGGGCCGGGACAGGGGACTACGAGCAGTACTTC. Translating it yields CSARAGTGDYEQYF.

The chain combines TRBV6-5 with TRBJ2-5; D is unclear. The assigned J gene may be wrong: the sequence end matches TRBJ2-7 better. The germline gives CDR1 MNHEY, CDR2 SVGAGI. The CDR3 extends over 14 amino acids. As DNA, the CDR3 is TGTGCCAGCAGTTACTCGAGGTCTCTATACGAGCAGTACTTC. Translated, it gives CASSYSRSLYEQYF.

There are a few counts of this clonotype. The J gene is TRBJ2-1, the V gene TRBV6-2 or TRBV6-3; D gene uncertain. The CDR3 has 13 residues. V lost 5 bases and J lost 5, with 10 bases in between. Germline V gives CDR1 MNHEY, CDR2 SVGEGT. The CDR3 DNA follows: TGTGCCAGCAGTCCACCGAGTGACAATGAGCAGTTCTTC. Encoded protein: CASSPPSDNEQFF.

The chain recombines TRBV7-9 with TRBJ2-7; D possibly corresponds to TRBD2 (6 bases). Germline CDR1 SEHNR, CDR2 FQNEAQ (reference sequence). The length of the CDR3 is 13 residues. The V and J ends lost 1 base and 5 bases respectively, with 9 bases between them. The CDR3 nucleotides read TGTGCCAGCAGCTTAGAAGGAGGGGACGAGCAGTACTTC. This gives the protein CASSLEGGDEQYF.

This chain links TRBV3-1 with TRBJ1-2; D gene uncertain. Trimming left V 0 bases short and J 8 bases short, with 10 bases between. The CDR3 length is 13 residues. Germline-derived CDR1 and CDR2 are LGHDT and YNNKEL (reference sequence). The CDR3 region has the DNA TGTGCCAGCAGCCAAGATTTGTTTAGAGGCTACACCTTC. Translated, it gives CASSQDLFRGYTF.

Regarding this clonotype: At one end, the junction sequence differs from germline, possibly due to a read error. The chain combines TRBV20-1 with TRBJ2-3; tentatively, D is TRBD2 (5 bases). CDR1 is DFQATT, CDR2 SNEGSKA, per germline (reference sequence). The CDR3 has 19 residues. DNA of the CDR3: TGCAGTGCGAAAGGGCCCCTAACTGGCCAGGACTGGGGAGCAGATATGCAGTATTTT. Amino acid sequence: CSAKGPLTGQDWGADMQYF.

The chain recombines TRBV12-5 with TRBJ2-1, with 12 bases lining up with TRBD2. The V gene end was trimmed by 7 bases and the J gene end by 7 bases; junction bases not matched to a gene: 5. This CDR3 region has 14 residues. Germline V gives CDR1 LGHNT, CDR2 FRNRAP. CDR3 sequence: CASEASGGGNEQFF. CDR3 nucleotides: TGTGCTAGTGAGGCTAGCGGGGGGGGGAATGAGCAGTTCTTC. Full variable domain (missing parts from reference TRBV12-5 and TRBJ2-1): DARVTQTPRHKVTEMGQEVTMRCQPILGHNTVFWYRQTMMQGLELLAYFRNRAPLDDSGMPKDRFSAEMPDATLATLKIQPSEPRDSAVYFCASEASGGGNEQFFGPGTRLTVL.

The chain employs TRBV7-2 and TRBJ2-1, with 15 bases lining up with TRBD2. This CDR3 comprises 18 residues. Unmatched junction bases numbered 9, after V lost 1 base and J lost 8 bases. Germline values: CDR1 SGHTA, CDR2 FQGNSA. CDR3 sequence: CASSLVRTSGGAGDEQFF. Here the CDR3 DNA reads TGTGCCAGCAGCTTAGTCAGGACTAGCGGGGGGGCCGGCGATGAGCAGTTCTTC.

V and J are TRBV20-1 and TRBJ1-6; D is ambiguous. The CDR3 extends over 12 amino acids. Germline CDR1 DFQATT, CDR2 SNEGSKA (reference sequence). Trimming removed 0 bases from V and 9 bases from J, with 6 bases in between. CDR3 nucleotides: TGCAGTGCTAGAGAGGTCGGTTCACCCCTCCACTTT. Its protein is CSAREVGSPLHF.

For this clonotype: Just one base apart from a much larger clone, this may be a read error. This sequence joins TRBV4-1 and TRBJ2-5, with 7 bases aligning to TRBD2. The V and J ends lost 6 bases and 1 base, in that order; junction bases with no gene match: 8. Germline CDR1 and CDR2: MGHRA and YSYEKL. CDR3 length: 15 residues. CDR3 amino acids: CASRDRDYGQETQYF. CDR3 DNA: TGCGCCAGCAGGGACCGGGACTACGGCCAAGAGACCCAGTACTTC.

This rearrangement joins TRBV5-6 to TRBJ2-7; 7 nucleotides line up with TRBD1. The J call may be incorrect, as the DNA end agrees better with TRBJ2-5. The CDR3 contains 14 residues. Germline loops: CDR1 SGHDT, CDR2 YYEEEE. In DNA form, the CDR3 reads TGTGCCAGCAGCTCGTCCTCAGGGGGTGAGACCCAGTACTTC. This translates into CASSSSSGGETQYF.

This clonotype was detected only a few times. The chain is built from TRBV29-1 and TRBJ1-1; no clear D. Germline CDR1 SQVTM, CDR2 ANQGSEA. CDR3 length equals 14 residues. Trimming pared 1 base from V and 1 base from J, leaving 10 bases between. In DNA form, the CDR3 reads TGCAGCGTTGAAGGACGGCTGACGAACACTGAAGCTTTCTTT. Translated: CSVEGRLTNTEAFF.

The DNA for the CDR3 is TGCAGTGCTAGACAGACAGCAGCTATGAACACTGAAGCTTTCTTT. Its protein product is CSARQTAAMNTEAFF. The chain couples TRBV20-1 to TRBJ1-1; weak D call: TRBD1 (5 bases). The CDR3 length is 15 residues. CDR1 DFQATT and CDR2 SNEGSKA come from the germline V gene (reference sequence). V lost 2 bases and J lost 0, with 13 bases in between.

V is TRBV7-6 and J is TRBJ2-7; D remains unclear. The germline CDR1 and CDR2 sequences are SGHVS and FNYEAQ. This CDR3 is built from 15 residues. Between the trimmed V and J ends, which lost 0 bases and 2 bases, there was a span of 11 bases. CDR3: CASSLAPAVAYEQYF. As DNA, the CDR3 is TGTGCCAGCAGCTTAGCCCCGGCGGTTGCCTACGAGCAGTACTTC. The variable domain in full, with the rest retrieved from reference TRBV7-6 and TRBJ2-7, is GAGVSQSPRYKVTKRGQDVALRCDPISGHVSLYWYRQALGQGPEFLTYFNYEAQQDKSGLPNDRFSAERPEGSISTLTIQRTEQRDSAMYRCASSLAPAVAYEQYFGPGTRLTVT.

This clonotype has a handful of counts. The chain is built from TRBV29-1 and TRBJ1-4, with D perhaps matching TRBD1 (6 bases). Germline V lookup: CDR1 SQVTM, CDR2 ANQGSEA. The V and J ends lost 0 bases and 7 bases respectively, with 15 bases between them. The CDR3 sequence is 15 residues long. CDR3 bases: TGCAGCGTTGAAGATCCAATAGGGGGGGGTGAAAAACTGTTTTTT. Amino acids: CSVEDPIGGGEKLFF.

The chain recombines TRBV27 with TRBJ1-1; D gene ambiguous. V was cut by 6 bases and J by 3 bases, with 11 bases left in between. The CDR3 consists of 13 residues. Germline V gene data show CDR1 as MNHEY and CDR2 as SMNVEV (reference sequence). CDR3 loop: CASSLTYDTEAFF. The CDR3, as DNA: TGTGCCAGCAGCTTGACTTATGACACTGAAGCTTTCTTT.

This sequence joins TRBV4-3 and TRBJ1-4; 7 bases map to TRBD1. Germline CDR1 is LGHNA and CDR2 is YSLEER. Unmatched junction bases numbered 8, after V lost 4 bases and J lost 0 bases. This CDR3 region has 17 residues. The CDR3 protein is CASSLQGTSATNEKLFF. The CDR3 bases are TGCGCCAGCAGCCTACAGGGGACCAGCGCAACTAATGAAAAACTGTTTTTT.

This clonotype was observed a handful of times. CDR3 in DNA: TGCAGTGCTAGAGTGTCTTCATTGACCTACGAGCAGTACTTC. Translation gives CSARVSSLTYEQYF. V gene TRBV20-1 combines with J gene TRBJ2-7; unclear D gene. The CDR3 runs to 14 residues. Germline CDR1 is DFQATT and CDR2 is SNEGSKA (reference sequence). V lost 1 base to trimming and J lost 2 bases, with 12 bases between them.

This clonotype was seen only a few times. This chain uses TRBV7-2 with TRBJ2-3; 13 bases are shared with TRBD2. V trimming: 5 bases; J trimming: 4 bases; junction bases outside the gene matches: 6. Germline CDR1 reads SGHTA; CDR2 reads FQGNSA. This CDR3 region has 16 residues. The CDR3 region has the DNA TGTGCCAGCAGCGCGGGACTAGCGGGGAAATCAGATACGCAGTATTTT. Translation: CASSAGLAGKSDTQYF.

The rearrangement uses TRBV29-1 and TRBJ2-7; D is unresolved. Between the trimmed V and J ends, which lost 6 bases and 7 bases, there was a span of 16 bases. Germline CDR1 is SQVTM and CDR2 is ANQGSEA. This CDR3 contains 12 residues. The CDR3 is CSVKTASNEQYF. As DNA, the CDR3 is TGCAGCGTGAAAACGGCGAGTAATGAGCAGTACTTC.

The chain has TRBV24-1 and TRBJ2-1; tentatively, D is TRBD1 (6 bases). Trimming stripped 4 bases from V and 0 bases from J, with 12 bases between. CDR3 length: 16 residues. In germline, CDR1 is KGHDR, CDR2 SFDVKD. The CDR3 DNA reads as TGTGCCACCAGTGACCCTACAGGGCTCTCCTACAATGAGCAGTTCTTC. Translating gives CATSDPTGLSYNEQFF.

The chain recombines TRBV25-1 with TRBJ1-1; D is possibly TRBD1 (5 bases). The CDR3 contains 15 residues. Germline loops: CDR1 MGHDK, CDR2 SYGVNS. Between the trimmed V and J ends, which lost 0 bases and 0 bases, there was a span of 8 bases. The DNA for the CDR3 is TGTGCCAGCAGTGAATATCGGGGGGTGAACACTGAAGCTTTCTTT. Translating gives CASSEYRGVNTEAFF.

The CDR3 reads CASSPMTSGGQETQYF. In DNA, the CDR3 is TGCGCCAGCAGTCCCATGACTAGCGGGGGACAAGAGACCCAGTACTTC. This chain joins TRBV5-1 and TRBJ2-5; 12 nucleotides align to TRBD2. The CDR3 has 16 amino acids. Germline V gene lookup returns CDR1 SGHRS and CDR2 YFSETQ. Trimming cost V 5 bases and J 2 bases; bases outside gene matches: 7.

This clonotype was detected a few times. The chain uses TRBV20-1 and TRBJ1-5, with D maybe TRBD1 (5 bases). Trimming pared 4 bases from V and 11 bases from J, leaving 18 bases between. The CDR3 extends over 13 amino acids. Germline CDR1 reads DFQATT; CDR2 reads SNEGSKA (reference sequence). CDR3 coding DNA: TGCAGTGCTATGGGCAGGGTGGGGTCAACCCAGCATTTT. It yields the protein CSAMGRVGSTQHF.